The clone carrying this T cell receptor (beta chain) was seen many times. This entry belongs to a study of T-cell reconstitution after alpha-beta-depleted transplantation in children. The germline V gene has CDR1 DFQATT and CDR2 SNEGSKA (reference sequence). Trimming took 5 bases from V and 0 from J; bases not matched to a gene: 3. The CDR3 sequence is 14 residues long. Molecular barcoding with unique molecular identifiers was used for the TCRbeta library. TCRdb re-called the PCR reads with MiXCR, one entry per CDR3 protein. This table holds 640,000 or so distinct CDR3 sequences, around 16% found once.

The receptor's source is a human donor who donated a stem cell graft to a child with acute myeloid leukemia. The source was PBMCs from the stem cell graft donor, collected from the stem cell graft. The chain combines TRBV20-1 with TRBJ2-2; 7 bases map to TRBD1. As DNA, the CDR3 is TGCAGTGCTCAAGACAGGGCGAACACCGGGGAGCTGTTTTTT. Translation: CSAQDRANTGELFF.